These 19 T cell receptor beta chains originate from one sample sequenced in a study of cytomegalovirus exposure and HLA in healthy donors. The study ran its PCR with 60 Vbeta and 13 Jbeta primers. The repertoire was sequenced with immunoSEQ multiplex PCR; TCRdb's copy has only in-frame clones and lacks some. The sample lists around 150,000 clones; around 75% were seen once. Sequencing was carried out using PBMCs. These receptors were obtained from a man younger than 35 in good health and CMV-seropositive.

CDR3 nucleotides: TGCGCCAGCCAGGGATCCTCTGGGGCCAACGTCCTGACTTTC. The encoded protein is CASQGSSGANVLTF. The chain joins TRBV5-1 to TRBJ2-6, with a weak D call TRBD1 (5 bases). V shed 7 bases and J shed 0 bases, with 8 bases lying between them. In germline, CDR1 is SGHRS, CDR2 YFSETQ. The CDR3 runs to 14 residues.

The V and J genes are TRBV29-1 and TRBJ1-1; D call uncertain. The CDR3 is 11 amino acids. The germline V and J ends were trimmed by 6 bases and 3 bases, with 8 bases remaining between them. Germline CDR1 and CDR2: SQVTM and ANQGSEA. The DNA for the CDR3 is TGCAGCGTCTTTGAGGACACTGAAGCTTTCTTT. Its translation is CSVFEDTEAFF.

V gene TRBV6-1 combines with J gene TRBJ1-4; 7 nucleotides line up with TRBD1. Trimming at V came to 6 bases and at J to 3 bases, leaving 7 bases not matched to a gene. Germline loops: CDR1 MNHNS, CDR2 SASEGT. The CDR3 length is 15 residues. The CDR3: CASRLDRVANEKLFF. The CDR3 DNA follows: TGTGCCAGCAGGCTTGACAGGGTTGCTAATGAAAAACTGTTTTTT.

This clone was seen at least ten times. The chain recombines TRBV29-1 with TRBJ1-3; D gene ambiguous. CDR1 SQVTM and CDR2 ANQGSEA come from the germline V gene. Trimming stripped 6 bases from V and 0 bases from J, with 9 bases between. The CDR3 is made up of 13 amino acids. The CDR3 DNA reads as TGCAGCGTCAAGCCTTCCTCTGGAAACACCATATATTTT. The encoded protein is CSVKPSSGNTIYF.

This clone was detected once. The chain recombines TRBV19 with TRBJ2-1, with D uncertain. Germline lookup yields CDR1 LNHDA and CDR2 SQIVND (reference sequence). The CDR3 length is 13 residues. With 4 bases removed from V and 9 bases from J, the gap between germline ends came to 13 bases. This CDR3 reads CASSTRLAFEQFF. The CDR3, as DNA: TGTGCCAGTAGTACACGATTAGCATTTGAGCAGTTCTTC.

This chain links TRBV11-1 with TRBJ2-5; D is possibly TRBD1 (5 bases). Germline V gene sequence: CDR1 SGHAT, CDR2 FQDESV (reference sequence). V was shortened by 0 bases and J by 5 bases, with 13 bases between the two germline ends. CDR3 length: 15 residues. The CDR3 bases are TGTGCCAGCAGCTTAGCGCATTCCAGGGTGGAGACCCAGTACTTC. Protein sequence: CASSLAHSRVETQYF.

This clone has only a few counts. V and J are TRBV18 and TRBJ2-5, with unresolved D. The germline gives CDR1 KGHSH, CDR2 LQKENI. Trimming shortened V by 5 bases and J by 2 bases, and 9 bases separated the two germline ends. This CDR3 is 13 amino acids long. The CDR3 DNA is TGTGCCAGCTCAGCGCGTTCACAAGAGACCCAGTACTTC. It specifies CASSARSQETQYF.

V usage is TRBV5-4 and J usage is TRBJ2-3; 7 positions agree with TRBD2. V gave up 4 bases and J gave up 2 bases; unmatched junction bases: 7. The CDR3 is 15 residues long. Germline loops: CDR1 SGHNT, CDR2 YYREEE (reference sequence). CDR3 loop: CASSKRDYSTDTQYF. For the CDR3, the DNA is TGTGCCAGCAGCAAAAGGGACTACTCCACAGATACGCAGTATTTT.

V usage is TRBV4-1 and J usage is TRBJ2-1; 11 positions match TRBD2. CDR3 size: 16 residues. V shed 6 bases and J 5 bases; nucleotides not matched to a gene: 9. The germline V gene has CDR1 MGHRA and CDR2 YSYEKL. The CDR3 bases are TGCGCCAGCAGGTACTCCGGGACTAGCGGAGACAATGAGCAGTTCTTC. As protein: CASRYSGTSGDNEQFF.

The chain is built from TRBV13 and TRBJ2-1, with 10 bases aligning to TRBD2. From germline, CDR1 is PRHDT and CDR2 FYEKMQ (reference sequence). V dropped 5 bases and J dropped 1; count of bases not matched to a gene: 14. This CDR3 is 19 amino acids long. CDR3: CASSTPRKAGGPSYNEQFF. For the CDR3, the DNA is TGTGCCAGCAGCACCCCCCGAAAAGCGGGAGGGCCTTCCTACAATGAGCAGTTCTTC.

The chain has TRBV7-9 and TRBJ2-7; 10 bases fit TRBD2. The length of the CDR3 is 17 residues. Per the germline V gene, CDR1 is SEHNR and CDR2 is FQNEAQ (reference sequence). Trimming took 1 base from V and 7 from J; bases not matched to a gene: 13. CDR3 in DNA: TGTGCCAGCAGCTTAGGTGGTTCAGCGGGAGGGCCGCGGGAGCAGTACTTC. Its protein product is CASSLGGSAGGPREQYF.

The chain uses TRBV5-1 and TRBJ2-3, with 7 bases fitting TRBD1. The germline CDR1 and CDR2 sequences are SGHRS and YFSETQ. This CDR3 region has 16 residues. The V segment lost 1 base and the J segment 4 bases; nucleotides outside the gene matches: 9. The CDR3 DNA sequence: TGCGCCAGCAGCTTGAGGGAATCTCAGGGGGCAGATACGCAGTATTTT. Its translation is CASSLRESQGADTQYF.

The chain combines TRBV2 with TRBJ1-5; 8 nucleotides line up with TRBD1. CDR3 length: 12 amino acids. V shed 10 bases and J 15 bases; nucleotides not matched to a gene: 14. Germline V gives CDR1 SNHLY, CDR2 FYNNEI. The CDR3 bases are TGTGCCACCACCGCTATCAATGGACAGGGGCATTTT. This codes for CATTAINGQGHF.

This sequence joins TRBV13 and TRBJ2-5, with D hard to call. Germline loops: CDR1 PRHDT, CDR2 FYEKMQ (reference sequence). V gave up 0 bases and J gave up 5 bases, with 7 bases separating them. The CDR3 contains 13 residues. The CDR3 bases are TGTGCCAGCAGCTTAGGGAGGAAGGAGACCCAGTACTTC. Amino acid sequence: CASSLGRKETQYF.

This chain connects TRBV28 to TRBJ2-7; 13 positions match TRBD2. The CDR3 totals 18 residues. The V gene end was trimmed by 5 bases and the J gene end by 3 bases; junction bases not matched to a gene: 13. CDR1 MDHEN and CDR2 SYDVKM come from the germline V gene. The CDR3 loop is CASSPGTSGTLIFYEQYF. CDR3 coding DNA: TGTGCCAGCAGTCCCGGGACTAGCGGGACCCTAATTTTCTACGAGCAGTACTTC.

The genes are TRBV18 and TRBJ2-1, with 7 nucleotides matching TRBD1. The CDR3 length is 13 residues. V dropped 5 bases and J dropped 7; count of bases not matched to a gene: 5. In germline, CDR1 is KGHSH, CDR2 LQKENI. The CDR3: CASSRQGRNEQFF. DNA for the CDR3: TGTGCCAGCTCAAGACAGGGTCGGAATGAGCAGTTCTTC.

For this clone: This same CDR3 is encoded by further DNA sequences in the sample. This sequence joins TRBV27 and TRBJ1-1; D remains ambiguous. Germline V gene lookup returns CDR1 MNHEY and CDR2 SMNVEV (reference sequence). Trimming cost V 0 bases and J 2 bases, with 4 bases left between them. The length of the CDR3 is 13 residues. CDR3: CASSLSRNTEAFF. The CDR3 DNA reads TGTGCCAGCAGTTTATCGAGAAACACTGAAGCTTTCTTT.

The CDR3 DNA reads TGTGCCACCAGCCGTCTTCCTGGGGCCAACGTCCTGACTTTC. Translation: CATSRLPGANVLTF. The rearrangement uses TRBV15 and TRBJ2-6, with D unresolved. The CDR3 loop spans 14 amino acids. V was cut by 5 bases and J by 2 bases, with 7 bases left in between. CDR1 and CDR2 from the germline V gene are LNHNV and YYDKDF (reference sequence).

The chain recombines TRBV14 with TRBJ1-2; D is perhaps TRBD1 (6 bases). V was clipped by 0 bases and J by 5 bases, with 13 bases between them. The CDR3 contains 15 residues. Germline CDR1 is SGHDN and CDR2 is FVKESK. CDR3 nucleotides: TGTGCCAGCAGCCAAGAATGGACAGATGGGTATGGCTACACCTTC. It yields the protein CASSQEWTDGYGYTF.